These 27 T cell receptor beta chains share one sample of origin, sequenced in a study of shared clonotypes between healthy human individuals. Data came from immunoSEQ multiplex PCR; TCRdb stores just in-frame clones and leaves some out. The sample holds about 1.5 million clones; approximately 96% are singletons and the top ten take about 1%. Sequencing used naive CD4+ T cells sorted from blood. Subset denoted: CD45RA+ positively selected. Receptors were obtained from a man younger than 40 in good health.

This sequence joins TRBV14 and TRBJ1-1; unclear D gene. CDR3 size: 12 residues. The germline V and J ends were trimmed by 0 bases and 11 bases, with 10 bases remaining between them. In germline, CDR1 is SGHDN, CDR2 FVKESK. CDR3 residues: CASSQDTAEAFF. The DNA of the CDR3 is TGTGCCAGCAGCCAAGATACCGCGGAGGCTTTCTTT.

The sample holds a few counts of this clone. The chain links TRBV7-9 to TRBJ2-7, with 7 positions matching TRBD2. CDR3 length: 13 residues. J gave up 6 bases and V 5 bases, and 7 bases lay outside the gene matches. Germline CDR1 and CDR2: SEHNR and FQNEAQ (reference sequence). The DNA for the CDR3 is TGTGCCAGCAGCCCGCGGACTAGTGGCGAGCAGTACTTC. Its translation is CASSPRTSGEQYF.

Turning to this clone: The same CDR3 is also encoded by other DNA sequences in this sample. The CDR3 is CASSTYSNQPQHF. DNA of the CDR3: TGTGCCAGCAGCACCTATAGCAATCAGCCCCAGCATTTT. The chain couples TRBV28 to TRBJ1-5; D is undetermined. Germline V gives CDR1 MDHEN, CDR2 SYDVKM. V was shortened by 6 bases and J by 0 bases, with 6 bases between the two germline ends. This CDR3 comprises 13 residues.

The V and J genes are TRBV11-2 and TRBJ2-5; a possible D gene is TRBD2 (6 bases). The CDR3 length is 15 residues. Trimming cost V 2 bases and J 5 bases, with 15 bases left between them. CDR1 and CDR2 (germline): SGHAT, FQNNGV. CDR3 DNA sequence: TGTGCCAGCAGCTTACGTGGCTTTGGGGGGGAGACCCAGTACTTC. This codes for CASSLRGFGGETQYF. The whole variable domain, filled in from reference TRBV11-2 and TRBJ2-5, reads EAGVAQSPRYKIIEKRQSVAFWCNPISGHATLYWYQQILGQGPKLLIQFQNNGVVDDSQLPKDRFSAERLKGVDSTLKIQPAKLEDSAVYLCASSLRGFGGETQYFGPGTRLLVL.

The chain employs TRBV11-2 and TRBJ2-5, with 8 nucleotides matching TRBD1. V was pared by 0 bases and J by 12 bases, with 6 bases of the junction left unmatched. The CDR3 loop spans 13 amino acids. Germline V gives CDR1 SGHAT, CDR2 FQNNGV. CDR3 DNA sequence: TGTGCCAGCAGCTTAGATTCTCGGACAGGGAAGTACTTC. It is translated as CASSLDSRTGKYF.

The V call is TRBV4-3, the J call TRBJ2-2; D possibly corresponds to TRBD2 (6 bases). V lost 1 base and J lost 6, with 9 bases in between. This CDR3 has 14 amino acids. Germline V gene sequence: CDR1 LGHNA, CDR2 YSLEER. CDR3 protein: CASSQVLAAGELFF. CDR3 coding DNA: TGCGCCAGCAGCCAAGTACTAGCAGCCGGGGAGCTGTTTTTT.

The chain recombines TRBV5-5 with TRBJ2-7, with 8 nucleotides matching TRBD1. This CDR3 is 14 amino acids long. CDR1 SGHKS and CDR2 YYEKEE come from the germline V gene (reference sequence). J was trimmed by 4 bases and V by 0 bases; bases with no gene match: 3. The CDR3 DNA follows: TGTGCCAGCAGCTTGGCGACAGGGGTTTACGAGCAGTACTTC. Its protein product is CASSLATGVYEQYF.

A word on this clone: One end of the junction is discordant with germline, which a read error may explain. This chain links TRBV5-5 with TRBJ2-1; 8 bases fit TRBD2. The V gene's germline CDR1 is SGHKS and CDR2 YYEKEE (reference sequence). The CDR3 contains 13 residues. The CDR3 DNA reads as TGTGCCAGCCGAACCACTAGCGGAGGACGAGCTCTCTTC. This encodes CASRTTSGGRALF.

The gene calls are TRBV9 and TRBJ2-5; TRBD1 matches 9 bases. CDR3 size: 16 residues. The germline CDR1 and CDR2 sequences are SGDLS and YYNGEE. The ends lost 0 bases at V and 1 base at J; junction bases unmatched: 4. The CDR3 bases are TGTGCCAGCAGCGTAGGTGGGACAGGGAGCCAAGAGACCCAGTACTTC. As protein: CASSVGGTGSQETQYF. The entire variable domain, with the rest obtained from reference TRBV9 and TRBJ2-5, is as follows: DSGVTQTPKHLITATGQRVTLRCSPRSGDLSVYWYQQSLDQGLQFLIQYYNGEERAKGNILERFSAQQFPDLHSELNLSSLELGDSALYFCASSVGGTGSQETQYFGPGTRLLVL.

Turning to this clone: The sample contains more than one DNA sequence encoding this CDR3. In DNA, the CDR3 is TGTGCCAGCAGAGTTCCCGGGGAGCTGTTTTTT. This sequence encodes CASRVPGELFF. The chain has TRBV6-1 and TRBJ2-2; D gene ambiguous. V was shortened by 6 bases and J by 6 bases, with 5 bases between the two germline ends. The CDR3 has 11 amino acids. Per germline, CDR1 MNHNS and CDR2 SASEGT.

Of note for this clone: Other DNA sequences in the sample encode the same CDR3. This chain uses TRBV29-1 with TRBJ2-7; no definite D call. Germline V gene sequence: CDR1 SQVTM, CDR2 ANQGSEA. The CDR3 has 11 amino acids. Trimming left V 4 bases short and J 6 bases short, with 10 bases between. The CDR3 coding sequence is TGCAGCGTTGGGGGTTTGGGCGAGCAGTACTTC. This codes for CSVGGLGEQYF.

The chain uses TRBV18 and TRBJ2-5; D unresolved. The CDR3 has 15 residues. Germline V gene lookup returns CDR1 KGHSH and CDR2 LQKENI. V gave up 3 bases and J gave up 3 bases, with 14 bases separating them. The CDR3 sequence: CASSPLYEKKETQYF. CDR3 bases: TGTGCCAGCTCACCCTTGTACGAAAAAAAAGAGACCCAGTACTTC.

The chain is built from TRBV6-1 and TRBJ1-5, with a possible D match to TRBD1 (5 bases). The V and J ends lost 1 base and 7 bases respectively, with 5 bases between them. The CDR3 has 12 amino acids. Looked up from germline, CDR1 is MNHNS and CDR2 is SASEGT. CDR3 nucleotide sequence: TGTGCCAGCAGTGAAGAGGGGCAGCCCCAGCATTTT. The encoded protein is CASSEEGQPQHF.

This chain links TRBV28 with TRBJ1-5; D not certain. Trimming took off 3 bases at V and 0 bases at J, with 9 bases between the two ends. The CDR3 has 15 residues. Germline V gives CDR1 MDHEN, CDR2 SYDVKM. The CDR3 bases are TGTGCCAGCAGTTTGGGTCAATATAGCAATCAGCCCCAGCATTTT. Translated, it gives CASSLGQYSNQPQHF.

The rearrangement links TRBV19 to TRBJ1-5; D call uncertain. Looked up from germline, CDR1 is LNHDA and CDR2 is SQIVND (reference sequence). This CDR3 is built from 15 residues. V was trimmed by 7 bases and J by 0 bases, leaving 13 bases between them. The CDR3 DNA reads TGTGCCAGTATCCCAGACGGAAATAGCAATCAGCCCCAGCATTTT. This translates into CASIPDGNSNQPQHF.

Comment on this clone: The same CDR3 can be traced to other DNA sequences in this sample. This rearrangement joins TRBV28 to TRBJ2-1, with D unclear. The CDR3 length is 11 residues. CDR1 and CDR2 from the germline V gene are MDHEN and SYDVKM. V was pared by 3 bases and J by 9 bases, with 6 bases between. The CDR3: CASSFRGEQFF. The CDR3 region has the DNA TGTGCCAGCAGTTTTCGAGGTGAGCAGTTCTTC.

This chain connects TRBV30 to TRBJ2-7; possible D gene TRBD2, 5 bases. CDR3 size: 12 residues. Deletions cut 7 bases from V and 3 bases from J, with 13 bases between. The germline CDR1 and CDR2 sequences are GTSNPN and SVGIG (reference sequence). This CDR3 reads CAYHAGNYEQYF. The CDR3 DNA is TGTGCCTATCATGCCGGGAACTACGAGCAGTACTTC.

The chain couples TRBV19 to TRBJ1-1; D is perhaps TRBD1 (6 bases). Germline V CDR1 and CDR2: LNHDA, SQIVND (reference sequence). Between the trimmed V and J ends, which lost 0 bases and 5 bases, there was a span of 10 bases. The CDR3 totals 14 residues. The CDR3 reads CASSIEGGWTEAFF. The CDR3 coding sequence is TGTGCCAGTAGTATAGAAGGGGGTTGGACTGAAGCTTTCTTT.

This sequence joins TRBV13 and TRBJ1-1; D remains ambiguous. The V and J ends lost 5 bases and 1 base respectively, with 8 bases between them. The V gene's germline CDR1 is PRHDT and CDR2 FYEKMQ (reference sequence). There are 13 residues in the CDR3. CDR3 sequence (DNA): TGTGCCAGCAGCGCCCGACGGAACACTGAAGCTTTCTTT. This gives the protein CASSARRNTEAFF.

The J gene is TRBJ1-1, the V gene TRBV9; D is unresolved. The V end was cut by 0 bases, the J end by 1 base, with 10 bases between. Germline V gene lookup returns CDR1 SGDLS and CDR2 YYNGEE. The CDR3 is 15 residues long. The DNA of the CDR3 is TGTGCCAGCAGCGTAGCTCAGGTCGGGAACACTGAAGCTTTCTTT. Translated, it gives CASSVAQVGNTEAFF.

The CDR3 coding sequence is TGCGCCAGCAGCTTGGGTTTTGGGGGGACAGGGAGTTCCGAGCAGTACTTC. It encodes CASSLGFGGTGSSEQYF. V is TRBV5-1 and J is TRBJ2-7; 9 bases map to TRBD1. V shed 0 bases and J 6 bases; nucleotides not matched to a gene: 13. Germline values: CDR1 SGHRS, CDR2 YFSETQ. The CDR3 contains 17 residues.

The chain employs TRBV5-1 and TRBJ2-3; TRBD2 matches at 7 bases. The junction had 7 bases not matched to a gene; V was cut back by 1 base and J by 5 bases. This CDR3 has 15 amino acids. The germline CDR1 and CDR2 sequences are SGHRS and YFSETQ. The CDR3 DNA reads as TGCGCCAGCAGCTTGTATGGGACTACAGGAGATACGCAGTATTTT. Protein sequence: CASSLYGTTGDTQYF.

The V gene is TRBV2, the J gene TRBJ2-3, with D unclear. CDR3 size: 14 residues. With 0 bases removed from V and 2 bases from J, the gap between germline ends came to 6 bases. The V gene's germline CDR1 is SNHLY and CDR2 FYNNEI. CDR3 coding DNA: TGTGCCAGCAGTGAAGCTGTAGTCACAGATACGCAGTATTTT. This codes for CASSEAVVTDTQYF.

V gene TRBV5-1 combines with J gene TRBJ2-7; TRBD1 is a possible D gene (6 bases). Between the trimmed V and J ends, which lost 4 bases and 5 bases, there was a span of 19 bases. In germline, CDR1 is SGHRS, CDR2 YFSETQ. The length of the CDR3 is 15 residues. The CDR3 nucleotides are TGCGCCAGCAGCATCCATGCTGGGGGCGAGAACGAGCAGTACTTC. Translating gives CASSIHAGGENEQYF.

The chain has TRBV19 and TRBJ1-2; D is unclear. Germline CDR1 reads LNHDA; CDR2 reads SQIVND (reference sequence). The CDR3 runs 15 residues. V was cut by 5 bases and J by 4 bases, with 17 bases left in between. DNA of the CDR3: TGTGCCAGTAGTCCCCCCTCGCGGGAGGGCTATGGCTACACCTTC. Translating gives CASSPPSREGYGYTF.

V and J are TRBV2 and TRBJ2-5; 9 nucleotides match TRBD1. J gave up 4 bases and V 7 bases, and 4 bases lay outside the gene matches. CDR3 length equals 13 residues. CDR1 and CDR2 (germline): SNHLY, FYNNEI. This chain's CDR3 is CASKDRGGETQYF. Written as DNA, the CDR3 is TGTGCCAGCAAGGACAGGGGAGGAGAGACCCAGTACTTC.

The chain couples TRBV5-1 to TRBJ2-1; D gene ambiguous. V was trimmed by 2 bases and J by 1 base, leaving 10 bases between them. Per the germline V gene, CDR1 is SGHRS and CDR2 is YFSETQ. This CDR3 region has 15 residues. The chain's CDR3 is CASSFFRKSYNEQFF. CDR3 nucleotides: TGCGCCAGCAGCTTTTTCCGGAAGTCCTACAATGAGCAGTTCTTC.